One sample yielded the 23 T cell receptor beta chains listed below, sequenced in a study of immune heterogeneity within non-small cell lung tumors. It was a multiplex PCR that amplified TCR beta CDR3, with 32 V and 13 J primers. Each CDR3 protein gets one entry after TCRdb re-called the multiplex PCR reads with MiXCR. The top ten clones hold nearly 15% of a sample with about 15,000 distinct CDR3 sequences, over 25% of them seen once. As template, the study used bulk tumor genomic DNA at 550 to 700 ng per sample. Surgical sampling yielded several biopsies per primary tumor (spaced far apart). Curative surgery was undertaken by patients, who had untreated, newly diagnosed non-small cell lung cancer. Specimen: lung tumor tissue. These receptors were taken from a woman between 45 and 60 years old with non-small cell lung cancer.

This clonotype was picked up a small number of times. This chain links TRBV5-1 with TRBJ2-1, with 11 bases fitting TRBD2. Germline V lookup: CDR1 SGHRS, CDR2 YFSETQ. CDR3 length: 17 residues. The V gene end was trimmed by 3 bases and the J gene end by 9 bases; junction bases not matched to a gene: 14. The CDR3 is CASSYGRDSGGAAEQFF. The DNA of the CDR3 is TGCGCCAGCAGCTATGGGCGGGATAGCGGGGGGGCCGCTGAGCAGTTCTTC.

This chain links TRBV10-3 with TRBJ1-5, with TRBD1 matching 7 bases. CDR3 length: 14 amino acids. The junction had 8 bases not matched to a gene; V was cut back by 5 bases and J by 7 bases. The germline V gene encodes CDR1 ENHRY and CDR2 SYGVKD. The CDR3 sequence is CAISITDRVQPQHF. CDR3 nucleotide sequence: TGTGCCATCAGTATAACAGACAGGGTCCAGCCCCAGCATTTT.

This clonotype has a count of ten or more. This chain links TRBV3-1 with TRBJ2-7, with 10 bases lining up with TRBD2. The trim removed 5 bases at V and 5 bases at J, leaving 3 bases unmatched. The germline V gene has CDR1 LGHDT and CDR2 YNNKEL (reference sequence). The CDR3 has 13 residues. The chain's CDR3 is CASSASGSDEQYF. CDR3 bases: TGTGCCAGCAGCGCTAGCGGGAGTGACGAGCAGTACTTC.

In this sample, this clonotype turned up many times. This sequence joins TRBV6-1 and TRBJ2-7; 7 bases match TRBD2. The length of the CDR3 is 16 residues. Germline V gives CDR1 MNHNS, CDR2 SASEGT. The V segment lost 6 bases and the J segment 8 bases; nucleotides outside the gene matches: 19. For the CDR3, the DNA is TGTGCCAGCAGGGGCGGGGGAGCGGTAAGTCGTATCCAGCAGTACTTC. It is translated as CASRGGGAVSRIQQYF.

This clonotype has at least ten counts. The rearrangement uses TRBV18 and TRBJ1-3; 8 positions agree with TRBD1. The CDR3 extends over 15 amino acids. The germline CDR1 and CDR2 sequences are KGHSH and LQKENI. V was clipped by 5 bases and J by 4 bases; unmatched bases: 7. Here the CDR3 reads CASSTGQGSGNTIYF. The CDR3 DNA is TGTGCCAGCTCAACAGGACAGGGCTCGGGAAACACCATATATTTT.

A few counts support this clonotype. The chain combines TRBV19 with TRBJ2-1, with D unresolved. CDR3 length equals 15 residues. Germline V CDR1 and CDR2: LNHDA, SQIVND (reference sequence). The germline V and J ends were trimmed by 7 bases and 1 base, with 14 bases remaining between them. The CDR3 reads CASTSQVPSYNEQFF. For the CDR3, the DNA is TGTGCCAGTACCTCCCAGGTCCCATCCTACAATGAGCAGTTCTTC.

V usage is TRBV28 and J usage is TRBJ1-6; D is unresolved. From germline, CDR1 is MDHEN and CDR2 SYDVKM. Trimming pared 9 bases from V and 2 bases from J, leaving 11 bases between. The CDR3 is 14 residues long. CDR3 coding DNA: TGTGCCAGTTGGGTAGGGACCTATAATTCACCCCTCCACTTT. Protein: CASWVGTYNSPLHF. The complete variable domain, with remaining parts taken from reference TRBV28 and TRBJ1-6, reads DVKVTQSSRYLVKRTGEKVFLECVQDMDHENMFWYRQDPGLGLRLIYFSYDVKMKEKGDIPEGYSVSREKKERFSLILESASTNQTSMYLCASWVGTYNSPLHFGNGTRLTVT.

The genes are TRBV20-1 and TRBJ2-7; 10 bases fit TRBD2. The germline V gene encodes CDR1 DFQATT and CDR2 SNEGSKA (reference sequence). This CDR3 is 13 amino acids long. Losses at the gene ends were 5 bases for V and 4 bases for J; bases not matched to a gene: 5. The CDR3 loop reads CSALAGDGYEQYF. The CDR3 DNA reads as TGCAGTGCTCTAGCGGGAGATGGATACGAGCAGTACTTC.

This chain uses TRBV10-3 with TRBJ2-5, with D perhaps TRBD1 (6 bases). The V end was cut by 6 bases, the J end by 4 bases, with 12 bases between. This CDR3 is built from 13 residues. The V gene's germline CDR1 is ENHRY and CDR2 SYGVKD. CDR3 in DNA: TGTGCCATCAGGCACAGGGAAGGAGAGACCCAGTACTTC. It is translated as CAIRHREGETQYF.

This clonotype has a handful of counts. This sequence may be a read error, since a much larger clone differs from it by one base. The chain carries TRBV27 and TRBJ2-7, with D possibly TRBD2 on 7 matching bases. CDR1 is MNHEY, CDR2 SMNVEV, per germline (reference sequence). The CDR3 runs 16 residues. CDR3 in amino acids: CASILYPQGGLYEQYF. The CDR3 coding sequence is TGTGCCAGCATTTTATACCCACAGGGAGGGCTTTACGAGCAGTACTTC.

Comment on this clonotype: Since the CDR3 does not end with the conserved phenylalanine or tryptophan, this likely comes from a read error. The limits of the CDR3 on the DNA are not certain, so only TCRdb's listed CDR3 is given. The rearrangement uses TRBV28 and TRBJ2-3; the DNA was not compared with TRBD2, the D call given in the table. Germline CDR1 reads MDHEN; CDR2 reads SYDVKM. The CDR3 region is 17 residues in length, termini included. CDR3 sequence: CASRTTGEPPYEQYFGP.

This clonotype occurred a few times. The rearrangement links TRBV4-1 to TRBJ2-3, with 13 bases identical to TRBD2. There are 19 residues in the CDR3. The germline V gene has CDR1 MGHRA and CDR2 YSYEKL. The V gene end was trimmed by 2 bases and the J gene end by 2 bases; junction bases not matched to a gene: 10. The CDR3 sequence is CASSQRGLGLAGVTDTQYF. The CDR3 region has the DNA TGCGCCAGCAGCCAAAGGGGGCTTGGACTAGCGGGAGTCACAGATACGCAGTATTTT.

The chain couples TRBV20-1 to TRBJ2-7; TRBD2 matches 10 bases. V lost 5 bases to trimming and J lost 5 bases; unmatched junction nucleotides: 9. CDR3 length equals 14 residues. Germline lookup yields CDR1 DFQATT and CDR2 SNEGSKA (reference sequence). The CDR3 loop reads CSAASLAGRDEQYF. CDR3 sequence (DNA): TGCAGTGCTGCCTCACTAGCGGGACGGGACGAGCAGTACTTC.

This clonotype came up many times. This chain uses TRBV6-2 or TRBV6-3 with TRBJ2-3, with TRBD1 identical over 11 bases. CDR1 and CDR2 from the germline V gene are MNHEY and SVGEGT. J was trimmed by 6 bases and V by 6 bases; bases with no gene match: 11. The CDR3 is made up of 16 amino acids. CDR3 in DNA: TGTGCCAGCAGCTACGGGGGACAGGGGGACTCGGATACGCAGTATTTT. Its translation: CASSYGGQGDSDTQYF.

This clonotype appeared many times. The chain couples TRBV3-1 to TRBJ2-2, with a possible D match to TRBD1 (6 bases). V gave up 3 bases and J gave up 2 bases, with 10 bases separating them. Germline V gene lookup returns CDR1 LGHDT and CDR2 YNNKEL (reference sequence). CDR3 length equals 15 residues. The DNA of the CDR3 is TGTGCCAGCAGCCATATACAGGGAAACACCGGGGAGCTGTTTTTT. Translation: CASSHIQGNTGELFF.

The V gene is TRBV4-1, the J gene TRBJ2-5; the D gene is possibly TRBD1 (6 bases). This CDR3 is built from 18 residues. V lost 4 bases and J 4 bases, leaving 25 bases between the germline ends. Germline lookup yields CDR1 MGHRA and CDR2 YSYEKL. As DNA, the CDR3 is TGCGCCAGCAGCCCCCACAAAGCTCTACAGGGAAGGGTAGAGACCCAGTACTTC. It encodes CASSPHKALQGRVETQYF.

This clonotype was seen at least ten times. This chain uses TRBV11-2 with TRBJ2-3; no reliable D call. Per the germline V gene, CDR1 is SGHAT and CDR2 is FQNNGV. There are 17 residues in the CDR3. V was pared by 0 bases and J by 0 bases, with 13 bases between. The CDR3 DNA follows: TGTGCCAGCAGCTTAGATCCAGTGGGCGGTAGCACAGATACGCAGTATTTT. Translated: CASSLDPVGGSTDTQYF.

This clonotype was recorded many times. V usage is TRBV4-1 and J usage is TRBJ2-1; unclear D gene. V was shortened by 0 bases and J by 2 bases, with 11 bases between the two germline ends. CDR3 size: 16 residues. The germline V gene has CDR1 MGHRA and CDR2 YSYEKL. DNA for the CDR3: TGCGCCAGCAGCCAAGAGGGCGGAACCACCTACAATGAGCAGTTCTTC. This sequence encodes CASSQEGGTTYNEQFF.

The rearrangement joins TRBV28 to TRBJ1-6, with D unresolved. The CDR3 contains 14 residues. The V gene lost 6 bases and the J gene lost 4 bases, with 10 bases spanning the gap. Germline lookup yields CDR1 MDHEN and CDR2 SYDVKM. This CDR3 is CASRREKYNSPLHF. The CDR3, as DNA: TGTGCCAGCAGACGGGAGAAGTATAATTCACCCCTCCACTTT.

Comments on this clonotype: A much larger clone differs by one base, so this may be a read error. The CDR3 here is CATMDNTEAFF. CDR3 DNA: TGTGCCACCATGGATAACACTGAAGCTTTCTTT. The J gene is TRBJ1-1, the V gene TRBV24-1; unclear D gene. Germline V gene sequence: CDR1 KGHDR, CDR2 SFDVKD. This CDR3 comprises 11 residues. Trimming cost V 8 bases and J 2 bases, with 5 bases left between them.

This clonotype was counted between two and nine times. V usage is TRBV10-1 and J usage is TRBJ2-1; no definite D call. V shed 4 bases and J shed 0 bases, with 10 bases lying between them. CDR3 size: 15 residues. The germline CDR1 and CDR2 sequences are WNHNN and SYGVQD (reference sequence). CDR3 coding DNA: TGCGCCAGCAGTGGGTTGGGTTACTCCTACAATGAGCAGTTCTTC. The encoded protein is CASSGLGYSYNEQFF.

This clonotype came up many times. V is TRBV4-2 and J is TRBJ2-1, with a possible D match to TRBD2 (6 bases). The germline V and J ends were trimmed by 4 bases and 5 bases, with 18 bases remaining between them. CDR1 is LGHNA, CDR2 YNFKEQ, per germline. There are 16 residues in the CDR3. CDR3 protein: CASSPGISGHHNEQFF. The CDR3 bases are TGTGCCAGCAGCCCTGGTATTAGCGGCCACCACAATGAGCAGTTCTTC.

In its sample, this clonotype was seen many times. The chain has TRBV6-1 and TRBJ2-5; possible D gene TRBD2, 7 bases. The V end lost 5 bases, the J end lost 4 bases, and 17 bases lay between the germline ends. The CDR3 is 15 residues long. Germline CDR1 and CDR2: MNHNS and SASEGT. The CDR3 DNA reads as TGTGCCAGCAGTACCCCGTCCCGGGGGGCAGAGACCCAGTACTTC. This encodes CASSTPSRGAETQYF.